Presented here are 14 T cell receptor beta chains from one specimen sequenced in a study of blood T cell repertoires in COVID-19. Repertoires were generated with immunoSEQ multiplex PCR, while TCRdb's copy carries only in-frame clones and drops some. This table holds 150,000 to 200,000 clones, about 86% found once. Input material: peripheral blood. These receptor sequences come from a man aged 50-60 years with active or convalescent COVID-19.

The chain links TRBV13 to TRBJ2-6; possible D gene TRBD2, 5 bases. V was trimmed by 4 bases and J by 4 bases, leaving 8 bases between them. The CDR3 contains 14 residues. From germline, CDR1 is PRHDT and CDR2 FYEKMQ (reference sequence). For the CDR3, the DNA is TGTGCCAGCAGCTCGGGATTAGGGGCCAACGTCCTGACTTTC. Protein: CASSSGLGANVLTF.

The chain recombines TRBV28 with TRBJ1-1, with TRBD1 matching over 10 bases. With V trimmed by 5 bases and J by 11 bases, 11 bases remained unmatched. This CDR3 is 14 amino acids long. Germline lookup yields CDR1 MDHEN and CDR2 SYDVKM. The CDR3 region has the DNA TGTGCCAGCAGTACCGGACAGGGGGTCTGGCGGGCTTTCTTT. Encoded protein: CASSTGQGVWRAFF.

The V gene is TRBV6-2 or TRBV6-3, the J gene TRBJ1-2; 7 positions agree with TRBD1. The ends lost 5 bases at V and 8 bases at J; junction bases unmatched: 5. The CDR3 consists of 12 residues. CDR1 and CDR2 from the germline V gene are MNHEY and SVGEGT. DNA for the CDR3: TGTGCCAGCAGTAGACAGGGTAGCGGCTACACCTTC. This encodes CASSRQGSGYTF.

The chain links TRBV2 to TRBJ2-5, with 10 positions matching TRBD2. Germline trimming cut 7 bases from V and 2 bases from J; bases unmatched to any gene: 19. The CDR3 runs to 19 residues. In germline, CDR1 is SNHLY, CDR2 FYNNEI. Here the CDR3 reads CASTQWSGLADEKQETQYF. DNA for the CDR3: TGTGCCAGCACCCAGTGGTCAGGACTAGCGGACGAAAAACAAGAGACCCAGTACTTC.

This clone came up a few times. The chain links TRBV18 to TRBJ1-2, with TRBD1 matching over 12 bases. With V trimmed by 3 bases and J by 6 bases, 5 bases remained unmatched. CDR1 and CDR2 (germline): KGHSH, LQKENI. There are 15 residues in the CDR3. The CDR3: CASSPGTGGENGYTF. The CDR3 DNA reads TGTGCCAGCTCACCCGGGACAGGGGGCGAGAATGGCTACACCTTC.

This sequence joins TRBV7-8 and TRBJ2-7; TRBD2 aligns across 12 bases. The J segment lost 5 bases and the V segment lost 5 bases, leaving 16 bases of the junction unmatched. The CDR3 extends over 18 amino acids. CDR1 and CDR2 (germline): SGHVS, FQNEAQ. The CDR3 sequence: CASSPHRLLAGGSDEQYF. DNA of the CDR3: TGTGCCAGCAGCCCACACCGACTCCTAGCGGGAGGGTCCGACGAGCAGTACTTC.

This clone was detected once. The V gene is TRBV2, the J gene TRBJ1-3, with TRBD1 as a possible D gene (6 bases). Per the germline V gene, CDR1 is SNHLY and CDR2 is FYNNEI. Trimming stripped 8 bases from V and 4 bases from J, with 12 bases between. This CDR3 has 13 residues. The CDR3 is CASPAGEGNTIYF. CDR3 bases: TGTGCCAGCCCGGCAGGGGAAGGAAACACCATATATTTT.

The rearrangement uses TRBV18 and TRBJ2-7; D gene ambiguous. The CDR3 totals 15 residues. Trimming shortened V by 3 bases and J by 4 bases, and 16 bases separated the two germline ends. Germline CDR1 is KGHSH and CDR2 is LQKENI. CDR3 in DNA: TGTGCCAGCTCACCGACGGTCTCCCTCGGGTACGAGCAGTACTTC. This gives the protein CASSPTVSLGYEQYF.

The chain is built from TRBV2 and TRBJ1-1; D is perhaps TRBD1 (5 bases). V was pared by 8 bases and J by 3 bases, with 13 bases between. Germline assignment: CDR1 SNHLY and CDR2 FYNNEI. The CDR3 extends over 13 amino acids. CDR3 DNA sequence: TGTGCCAGCGTCGGGGGTCGGTACACTGAAGCTTTCTTT. It translates to CASVGGRYTEAFF.

The rearrangement joins TRBV12-3 or TRBV12-4 to TRBJ1-6, with TRBD1 matching 7 bases. The CDR3 runs to 13 residues. J lost 14 bases, V lost 6 bases, and 10 bases had no gene match. The CDR3 sequence is CASRLSRGLSLHF. The CDR3 DNA sequence: TGTGCCAGCAGACTCAGTAGGGGGCTATCCCTCCACTTT.

The chain links TRBV9 to TRBJ1-5; D is unclear. The germline CDR1 and CDR2 sequences are SGDLS and YYNGEE. Trimming cost V 1 base and J 1 base, with 6 bases left between them. The CDR3 has 14 amino acids. The CDR3 is CASSVFPSNQPQHF. Here the CDR3 DNA reads TGTGCCAGCAGCGTATTTCCGAGCAATCAGCCCCAGCATTTT.

The J gene is TRBJ2-5, the V gene TRBV19, with D unclear. Trimming left V 5 bases short and J 2 bases short, with 3 bases between. The CDR3 covers 11 residues. Germline V gene lookup returns CDR1 LNHDA and CDR2 SQIVND (reference sequence). CDR3 in amino acids: CASSPQETQYF. Here the CDR3 DNA reads TGTGCCAGTAGTCCACAAGAGACCCAGTACTTC.

This clone was picked up a small number of times. The identical CDR3 is also encoded by other nucleotide sequences in the sample. The chain carries TRBV5-6 and TRBJ2-7, with 8 bases matching TRBD1. The CDR3 contains 14 residues. In germline, CDR1 is SGHDT, CDR2 YYEEEE. After removal of 0 bases from V and 2 bases from J, the junction contained 1 base not matched to a gene. The DNA for the CDR3 is TGTGCCAGCAGCTTGGTACAGGGGGCCTACGAGCAGTACTTC. Protein: CASSLVQGAYEQYF.

The J gene is TRBJ2-5, the V gene TRBV7-8; TRBD1 aligns across 7 bases. This CDR3 is built from 17 residues. With V trimmed by 5 bases and J by 1 base, 13 bases remained unmatched. Germline CDR1 and CDR2: SGHVS and FQNEAQ. The CDR3 bases are TGTGCCAGCAGCGCCGAGGGGGCCAACTACGGCCAAGAGACCCAGTACTTC. Residues: CASSAEGANYGQETQYF. Together with reference TRBV7-8 and TRBJ2-5, the CDR3 gives the full variable domain: GAGVSQSPRYKVAKRGQDVALRCDPISGHVSLFWYQQALGQGPEFLTYFQNEAQLDKSGLPSDRFFAERPEGSVSTLKIQRTQQEDSAVYLCASSAEGANYGQETQYFGPGTRLLVL.